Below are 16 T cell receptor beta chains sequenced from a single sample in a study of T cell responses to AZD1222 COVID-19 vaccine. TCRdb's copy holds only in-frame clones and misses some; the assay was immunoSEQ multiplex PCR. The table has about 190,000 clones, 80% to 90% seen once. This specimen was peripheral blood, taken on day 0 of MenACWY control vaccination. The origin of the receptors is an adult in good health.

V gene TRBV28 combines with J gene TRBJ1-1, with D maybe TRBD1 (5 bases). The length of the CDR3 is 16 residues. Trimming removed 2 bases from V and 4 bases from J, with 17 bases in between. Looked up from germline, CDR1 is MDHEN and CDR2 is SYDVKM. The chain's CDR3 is CASSLLGIRGGTEAFF. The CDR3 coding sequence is TGTGCCAGCAGTTTACTGGGGATTAGGGGTGGCACTGAAGCTTTCTTT.

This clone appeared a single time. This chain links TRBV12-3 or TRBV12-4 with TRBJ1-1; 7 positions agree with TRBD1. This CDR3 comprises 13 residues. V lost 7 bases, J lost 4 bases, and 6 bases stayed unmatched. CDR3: CASNRGSGTEAFF. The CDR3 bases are TGTGCCAGCAACAGGGGATCGGGCACTGAAGCTTTCTTT.

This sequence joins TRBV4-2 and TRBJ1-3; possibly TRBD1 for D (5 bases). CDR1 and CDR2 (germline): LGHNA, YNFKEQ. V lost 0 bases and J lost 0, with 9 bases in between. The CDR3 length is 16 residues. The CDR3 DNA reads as TGTGCCAGCAGCCAAGACAGGGTGCGCTCTGGAAACACCATATATTTT. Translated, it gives CASSQDRVRSGNTIYF.

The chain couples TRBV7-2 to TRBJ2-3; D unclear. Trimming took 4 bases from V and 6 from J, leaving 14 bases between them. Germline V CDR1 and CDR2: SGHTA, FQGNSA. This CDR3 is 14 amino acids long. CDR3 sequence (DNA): TGTGCCAGCAGCTCTGATCAGGCCGTCGATACGCAGTATTTT. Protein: CASSSDQAVDTQYF.

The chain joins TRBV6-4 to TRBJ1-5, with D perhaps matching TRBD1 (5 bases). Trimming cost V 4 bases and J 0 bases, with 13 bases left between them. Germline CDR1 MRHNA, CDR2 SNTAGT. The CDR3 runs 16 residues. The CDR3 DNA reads TGTGCCAGCAGTGTCGTACTCCAGGGTAGCAATCAGCCCCAGCATTTT. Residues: CASSVVLQGSNQPQHF.

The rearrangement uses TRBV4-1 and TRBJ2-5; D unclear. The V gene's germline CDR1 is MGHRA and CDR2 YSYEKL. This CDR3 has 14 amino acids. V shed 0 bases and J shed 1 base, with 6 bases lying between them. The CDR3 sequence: CASSQEQFQETQYF. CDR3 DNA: TGCGCCAGCAGCCAAGAACAGTTCCAAGAGACCCAGTACTTC.

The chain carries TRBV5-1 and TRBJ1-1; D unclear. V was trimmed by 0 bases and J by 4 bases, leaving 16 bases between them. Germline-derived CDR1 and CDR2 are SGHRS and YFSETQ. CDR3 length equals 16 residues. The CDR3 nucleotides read TGCGCCAGCAGCTTGGAGGAAGTGCGGCAGGCCACTGAAGCTTTCTTT. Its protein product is CASSLEEVRQATEAFF.

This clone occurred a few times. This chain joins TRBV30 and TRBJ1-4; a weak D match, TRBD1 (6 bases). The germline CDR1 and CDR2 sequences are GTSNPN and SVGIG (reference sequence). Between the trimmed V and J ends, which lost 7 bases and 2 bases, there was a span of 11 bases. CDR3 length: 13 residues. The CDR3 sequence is CASSQGTNEKLFF. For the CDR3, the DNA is TGTGCCTCGAGCCAGGGGACTAATGAAAAACTGTTTTTT.

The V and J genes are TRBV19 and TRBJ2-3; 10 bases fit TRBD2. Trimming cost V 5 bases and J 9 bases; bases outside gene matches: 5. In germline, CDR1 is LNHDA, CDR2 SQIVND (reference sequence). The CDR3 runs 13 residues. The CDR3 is CASSSGLAITQYF. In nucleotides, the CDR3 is TGTGCCAGTAGTTCGGGACTAGCGATAACGCAGTATTTT.

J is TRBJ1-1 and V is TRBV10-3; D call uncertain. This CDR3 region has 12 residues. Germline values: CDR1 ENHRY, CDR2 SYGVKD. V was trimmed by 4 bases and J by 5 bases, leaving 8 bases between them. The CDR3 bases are TGTGCCATCAGTGGGGGTTGGACTGAAGCTTTCTTT. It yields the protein CAISGGWTEAFF.

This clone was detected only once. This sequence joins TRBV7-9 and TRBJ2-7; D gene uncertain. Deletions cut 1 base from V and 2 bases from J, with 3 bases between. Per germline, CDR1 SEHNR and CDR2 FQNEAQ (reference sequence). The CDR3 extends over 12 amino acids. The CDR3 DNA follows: TGTGCCAGCAGCTTAGGGACCTACGAGCAGTACTTC. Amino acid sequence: CASSLGTYEQYF. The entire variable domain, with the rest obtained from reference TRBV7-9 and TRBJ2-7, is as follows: DTGVSQNPRHKITKRGQNVTFRCDPISEHNRLYWYRQTLGQGPEFLTYFQNEAQLEKSRLLSDRFSAERPKGSFSTLEIQRTEQGDSAMYLCASSLGTYEQYFGPGTRLTVT.

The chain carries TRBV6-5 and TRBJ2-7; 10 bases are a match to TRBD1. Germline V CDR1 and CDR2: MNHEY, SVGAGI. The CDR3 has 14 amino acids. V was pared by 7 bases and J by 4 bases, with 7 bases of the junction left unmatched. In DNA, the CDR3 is TGTGCCAGCATCGACAGGGGGCGCGGATACGAGCAGTACTTC. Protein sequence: CASIDRGRGYEQYF.

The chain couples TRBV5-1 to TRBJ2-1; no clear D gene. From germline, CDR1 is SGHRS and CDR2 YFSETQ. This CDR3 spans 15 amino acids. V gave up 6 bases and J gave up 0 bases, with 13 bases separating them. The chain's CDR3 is CASKEGGSSYNEQFF. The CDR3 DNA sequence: TGCGCCAGCAAGGAAGGCGGTAGCTCCTACAATGAGCAGTTCTTC.

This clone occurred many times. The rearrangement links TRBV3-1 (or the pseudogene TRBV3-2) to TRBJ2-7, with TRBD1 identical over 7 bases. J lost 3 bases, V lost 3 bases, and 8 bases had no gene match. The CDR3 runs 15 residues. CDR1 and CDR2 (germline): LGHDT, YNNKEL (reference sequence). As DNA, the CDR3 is TGTGCCAGCAGCCACGTCGGTCAGGGGGACTACGAGCAGTACTTC. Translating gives CASSHVGQGDYEQYF.

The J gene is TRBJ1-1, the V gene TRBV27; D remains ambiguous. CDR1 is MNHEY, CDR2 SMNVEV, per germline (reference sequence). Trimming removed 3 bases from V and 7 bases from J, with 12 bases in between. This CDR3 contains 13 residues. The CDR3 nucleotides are TGTGCCAGCAGTTTTTGGGAGCCCTTTGAAGCTTTCTTT. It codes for CASSFWEPFEAFF.

CDR3: CASSFGATNEKLFF. As DNA, the CDR3 is TGTGCCAGCAGCTTCGGCGCAACTAATGAAAAACTGTTTTTT. The chain links TRBV5-4 to TRBJ1-4, with D uncertain. Looked up from germline, CDR1 is SGHNT and CDR2 is YYREEE (reference sequence). V was clipped by 2 bases and J by 0 bases, with 5 bases between them. The CDR3 runs to 14 residues.